This paragraph covers one T cell receptor beta chain sequence. As yet, its antigen is unknown. This may come from a read error, since a much larger clone is one base off. The record originates from a study of regulatory T cells in long-lasting Graves disease. Findings and caveats of the study: Newly diagnosed Graves' patients had higher TCR diversity than persistent ones.

The time point here: newly diagnosed GD, antithyroid drugs for less than 3 months. The TCR library was prepared using RNA isolated from PBMCs. Arm-PCR of CDR3 regions and iRepertoire HTBI primers were used to build TCR beta libraries. TCRdb analysed the multiplex PCR reads with MiXCR anew, one entry per CDR3 protein. The sample records 350,000 to 500,000 distinct CDR3 sequences, about 16% being singletons. This sample also belongs to another study, concerning T cells in Graves' hyperthyroidism and ophthalmopathy. From that paper: Graves' hyperthyroidism was deemed stable absent ophthalmopathy progression within 18 months. During a first-round RT-PCR of the TCR CDR3, the HTBI primer set was used.

The clonotype was recovered from a woman aged 18-29 years with Graves disease. This material consisted of peripheral blood mononuclear cells (PBMCs), taken at new diagnosis, from a patient treated with antithyroid drugs.

In DNA, the CDR3 is TGTGCCAGCAGCGCCAGACTAGCTTCATACAATGAGCAGTACTTC. Residues: CASSARLASYNEQYF. The chain has TRBV9 and TRBJ2-5, with 7 positions matching TRBD2. The germline gives CDR1 SGDLS, CDR2 YYNGEE. V was pared by 3 bases and J by 11 bases, with 16 bases of the junction left unmatched. The CDR3 spans 15 residues.